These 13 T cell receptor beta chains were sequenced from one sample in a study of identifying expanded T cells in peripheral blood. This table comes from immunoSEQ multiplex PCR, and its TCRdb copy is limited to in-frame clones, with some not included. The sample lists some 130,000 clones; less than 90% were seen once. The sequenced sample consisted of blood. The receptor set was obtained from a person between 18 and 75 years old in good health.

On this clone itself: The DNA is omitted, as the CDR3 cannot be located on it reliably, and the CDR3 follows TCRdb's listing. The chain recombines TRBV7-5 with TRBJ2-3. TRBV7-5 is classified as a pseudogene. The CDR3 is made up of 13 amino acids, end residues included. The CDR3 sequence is CARSYGCSDTQYF.

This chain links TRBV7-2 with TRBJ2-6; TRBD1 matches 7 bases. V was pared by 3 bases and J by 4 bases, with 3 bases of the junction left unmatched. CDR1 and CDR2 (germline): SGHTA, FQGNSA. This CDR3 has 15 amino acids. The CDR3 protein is CASSLGQWGANVLTF. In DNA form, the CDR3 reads TGTGCCAGCAGCTTGGGACAGTGGGGGGCCAACGTCCTGACTTTC.

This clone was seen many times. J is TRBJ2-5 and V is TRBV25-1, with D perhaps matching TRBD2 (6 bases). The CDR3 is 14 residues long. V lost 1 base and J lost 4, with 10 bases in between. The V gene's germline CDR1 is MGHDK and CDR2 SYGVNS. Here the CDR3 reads CASSESEGIETQYF. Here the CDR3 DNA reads TGTGCCAGCAGTGAATCGGAGGGAATAGAGACCCAGTACTTC.

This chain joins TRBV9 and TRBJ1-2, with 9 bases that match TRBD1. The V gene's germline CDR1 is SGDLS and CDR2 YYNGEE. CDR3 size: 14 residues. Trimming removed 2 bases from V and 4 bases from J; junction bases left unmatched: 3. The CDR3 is CASSVGDRAYGYTF. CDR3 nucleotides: TGTGCCAGCAGCGTGGGGGACAGGGCCTATGGCTACACCTTC.

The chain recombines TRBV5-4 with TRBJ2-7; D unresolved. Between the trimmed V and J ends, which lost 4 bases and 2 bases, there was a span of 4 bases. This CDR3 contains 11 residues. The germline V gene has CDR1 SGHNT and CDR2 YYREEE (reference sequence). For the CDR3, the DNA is TGTGCCAGCAGCGGAACCTACGAGCAGTACTTC. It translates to CASSGTYEQYF.

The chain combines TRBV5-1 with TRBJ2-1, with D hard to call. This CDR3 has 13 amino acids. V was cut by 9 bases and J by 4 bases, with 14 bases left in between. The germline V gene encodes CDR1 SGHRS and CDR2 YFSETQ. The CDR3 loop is CATRTERYNEQFF. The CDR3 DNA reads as TGCGCCACGAGGACGGAACGTTACAATGAGCAGTTCTTC.

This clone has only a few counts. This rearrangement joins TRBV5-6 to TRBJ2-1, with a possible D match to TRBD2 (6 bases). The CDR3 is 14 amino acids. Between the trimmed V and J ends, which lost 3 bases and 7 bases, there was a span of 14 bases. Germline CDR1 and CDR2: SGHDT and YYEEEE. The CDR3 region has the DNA TGTGCCAGCAGCTCGACTAGGATAGGGAATGAGCAGTTCTTC. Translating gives CASSSTRIGNEQFF.

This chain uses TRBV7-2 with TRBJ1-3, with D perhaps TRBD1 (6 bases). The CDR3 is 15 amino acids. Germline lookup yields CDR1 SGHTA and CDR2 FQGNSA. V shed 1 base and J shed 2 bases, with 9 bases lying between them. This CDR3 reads CASSLGPGAGNTIYF. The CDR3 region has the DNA TGTGCCAGCAGCTTAGGACCAGGGGCTGGAAACACCATATATTTT.

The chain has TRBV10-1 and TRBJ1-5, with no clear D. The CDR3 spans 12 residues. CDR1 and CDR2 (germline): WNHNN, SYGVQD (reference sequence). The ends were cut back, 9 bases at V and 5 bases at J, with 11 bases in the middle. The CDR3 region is CASGSGYQPQHF. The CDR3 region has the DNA TGCGCCAGTGGGTCTGGATATCAGCCCCAGCATTTT.

CDR3 protein: CASSLVTRTPNTGELFF. CDR3 DNA sequence: TGTGCCAGCAGCTTAGTAACCCGGACACCGAACACCGGGGAGCTGTTTTTT. The chain recombines TRBV11-2 with TRBJ2-2; TRBD1 is a possible D gene (5 bases). The CDR3 runs to 17 residues. Trimming shortened V by 1 base and J by 0 bases, and 12 bases separated the two germline ends. Germline CDR1 reads SGHAT; CDR2 reads FQNNGV.

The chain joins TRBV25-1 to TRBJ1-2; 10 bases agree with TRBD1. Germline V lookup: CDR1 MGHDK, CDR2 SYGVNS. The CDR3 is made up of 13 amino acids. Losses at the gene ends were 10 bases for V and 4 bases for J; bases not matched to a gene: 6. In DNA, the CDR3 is TGTGCCACCGCTGGGGACAGGGGCTATGGCTACACCTTC. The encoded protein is CATAGDRGYGYTF.

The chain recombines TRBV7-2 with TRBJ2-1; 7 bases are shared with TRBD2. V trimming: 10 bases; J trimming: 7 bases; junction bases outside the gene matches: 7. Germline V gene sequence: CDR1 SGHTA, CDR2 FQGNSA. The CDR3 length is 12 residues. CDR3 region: CANRGEGNEQFF. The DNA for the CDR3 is TGTGCCAACCGGGGGGAGGGGAATGAGCAGTTCTTC.

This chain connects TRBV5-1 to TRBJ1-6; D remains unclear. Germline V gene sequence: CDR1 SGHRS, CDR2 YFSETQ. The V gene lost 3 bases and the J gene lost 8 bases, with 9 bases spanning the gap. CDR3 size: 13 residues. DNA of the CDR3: TGCGCCAGCAGCTCGGGAGATGATTCACCCCTCCACTTT. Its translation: CASSSGDDSPLHF.